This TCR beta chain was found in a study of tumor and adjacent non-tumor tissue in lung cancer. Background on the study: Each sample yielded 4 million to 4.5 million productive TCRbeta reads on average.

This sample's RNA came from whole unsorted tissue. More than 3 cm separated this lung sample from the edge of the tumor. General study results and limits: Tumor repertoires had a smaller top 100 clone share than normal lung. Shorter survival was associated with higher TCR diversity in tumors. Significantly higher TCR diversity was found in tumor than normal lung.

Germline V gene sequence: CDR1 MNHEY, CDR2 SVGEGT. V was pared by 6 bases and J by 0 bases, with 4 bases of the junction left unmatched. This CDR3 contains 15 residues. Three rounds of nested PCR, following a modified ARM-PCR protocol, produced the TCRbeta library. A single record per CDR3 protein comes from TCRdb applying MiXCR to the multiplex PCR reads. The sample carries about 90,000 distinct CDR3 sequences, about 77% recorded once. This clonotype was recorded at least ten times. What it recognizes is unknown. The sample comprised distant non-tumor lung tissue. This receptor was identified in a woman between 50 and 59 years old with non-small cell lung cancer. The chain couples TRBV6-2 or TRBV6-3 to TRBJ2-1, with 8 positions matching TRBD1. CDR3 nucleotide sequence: TGTGCCAGCAGGGGGACAGGAGGCTCCTACAATGAGCAGTTCTTC. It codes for CASRGTGGSYNEQFF.